What follows are 5 T cell receptor beta chains derived from one specimen sequenced in a study of blood T cell repertoires in COVID-19. Repertoires were generated with immunoSEQ multiplex PCR, while TCRdb's copy carries only in-frame clones and drops some. The top ten hold about 3% of the sample, which has some 250,000 clones, approximately 83% seen once. Sequenced input: peripheral blood. The receptors were gathered from a young woman who had recovered from COVID-19.

In this sample, this clone turned up once. This rearrangement joins TRBV7-9 to TRBJ2-5, with 10 positions matching TRBD1. The CDR3 covers 15 residues. CDR1 is SEHNR, CDR2 FQNEAQ, per germline (reference sequence). Losses at the gene ends were 4 bases for V and 3 bases for J; bases not matched to a gene: 5. The CDR3, as DNA: TGTGCCAGCAGCTCGCGGGACAGGGGCGAAGAGACCCAGTACTTC. It encodes CASSSRDRGEETQYF.

The chain links TRBV19 to TRBJ1-2; the D is unclear. Trimming stripped 5 bases from V and 3 bases from J, with 4 bases between. The CDR3 extends over 11 amino acids. The germline gives CDR1 LNHDA, CDR2 SQIVND (reference sequence). The CDR3 DNA sequence: TGTGCCAGTAGTCTGTACTATGGCTACACCTTC. Its translation is CASSLYYGYTF. Full variable domain (outside the CDR3, taken from reference TRBV19 and TRBJ1-2): DGGITQSPKYLFRKEGQNVTLSCEQNLNHDAMYWYRQDPGQGLRLIYYSQIVNDFQKGDIAEGYSVSREKKESFPLTVTSAQKNPTAFYLCASSLYYGYTFGSGTRLTVV.

The V call is TRBV6-1, the J call TRBJ2-3; 8 bases agree with TRBD1. The CDR3 consists of 18 residues. Trimming took 2 bases from V and 5 from J; bases not matched to a gene: 15. CDR1 and CDR2 (germline): MNHNS, SASEGT. The chain's CDR3 is CASSERTRYRGDGDTQYF. Here the CDR3 DNA reads TGTGCCAGCAGTGAAAGAACCCGGTACAGGGGGGACGGAGATACGCAGTATTTT.

This clone was seen only a few times. Other DNA variants within this sample encode the same CDR3. This chain links TRBV5-1 with TRBJ1-5; D uncertain. This CDR3 spans 13 amino acids. With 0 bases removed from V and 4 bases from J, the gap between germline ends came to 5 bases. Germline loops: CDR1 SGHRS, CDR2 YFSETQ. The CDR3 reads CASSLGQNQPQHF. The CDR3 bases are TGCGCCAGCAGCTTGGGGCAAAATCAGCCCCAGCATTTT.

This rearrangement joins TRBV12-5 to TRBJ2-7, with unresolved D. This CDR3 spans 15 amino acids. V was clipped by 4 bases and J by 4 bases, with 17 bases between them. Per the germline V gene, CDR1 is LGHNT and CDR2 is FRNRAP. Here the CDR3 DNA reads TGTGCTAGTGGTTCTACCCTGAGTGGAGAATACGAGCAGTACTTC. It codes for CASGSTLSGEYEQYF.